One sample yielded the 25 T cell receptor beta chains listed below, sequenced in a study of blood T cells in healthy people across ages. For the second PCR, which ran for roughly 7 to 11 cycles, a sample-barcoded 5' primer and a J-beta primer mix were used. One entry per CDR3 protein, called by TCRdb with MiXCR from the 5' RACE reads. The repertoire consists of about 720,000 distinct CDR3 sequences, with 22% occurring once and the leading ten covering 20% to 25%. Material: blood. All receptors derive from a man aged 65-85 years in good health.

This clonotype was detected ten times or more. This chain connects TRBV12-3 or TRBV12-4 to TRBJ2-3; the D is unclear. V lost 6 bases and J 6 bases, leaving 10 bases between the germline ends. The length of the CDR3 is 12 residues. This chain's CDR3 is CASSLMGDTQYF. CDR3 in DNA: TGTGCCAGCAGCTTAATGGGGGATACGCAGTATTTT.

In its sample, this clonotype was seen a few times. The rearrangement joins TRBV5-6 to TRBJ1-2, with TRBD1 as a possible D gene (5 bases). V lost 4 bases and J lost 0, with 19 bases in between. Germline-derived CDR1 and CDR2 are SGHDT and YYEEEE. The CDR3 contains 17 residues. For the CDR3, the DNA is TGTGCCAGCAGCCCCGGGGCCGGCAGCAAAGCTAACTATGGCTACACCTTC. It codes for CASSPGAGSKANYGYTF.

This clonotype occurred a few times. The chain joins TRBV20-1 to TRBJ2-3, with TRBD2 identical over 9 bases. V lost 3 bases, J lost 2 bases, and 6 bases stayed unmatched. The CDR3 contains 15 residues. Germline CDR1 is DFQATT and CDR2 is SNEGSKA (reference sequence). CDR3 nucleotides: TGCAGTGCTAGGCGAGCGGGAGGAGTCACAGATACGCAGTATTTT. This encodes CSARRAGGVTDTQYF.

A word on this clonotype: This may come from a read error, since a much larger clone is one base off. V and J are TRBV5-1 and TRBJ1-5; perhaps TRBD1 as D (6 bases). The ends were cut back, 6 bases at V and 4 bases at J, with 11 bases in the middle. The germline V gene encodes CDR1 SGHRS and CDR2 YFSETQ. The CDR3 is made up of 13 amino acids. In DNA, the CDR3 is TGCGCCAGCAACAGGGACGGGAATCAGCCCCAGCATTTT. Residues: CASNRDGNQPQHF.

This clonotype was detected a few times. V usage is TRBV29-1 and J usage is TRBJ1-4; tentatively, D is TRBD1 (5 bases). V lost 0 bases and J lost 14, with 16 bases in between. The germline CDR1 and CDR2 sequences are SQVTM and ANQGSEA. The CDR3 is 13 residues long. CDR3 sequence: CSVEDPPMKGLFF. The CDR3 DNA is TGCAGCGTTGAAGATCCTCCCATGAAGGGGCTGTTTTTT.

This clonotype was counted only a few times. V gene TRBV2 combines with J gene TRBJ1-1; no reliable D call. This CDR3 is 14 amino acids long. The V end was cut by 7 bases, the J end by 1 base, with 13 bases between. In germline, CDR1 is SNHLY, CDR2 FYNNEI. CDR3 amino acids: CASNLAVPNTEAFF. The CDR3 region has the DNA TGTGCCAGCAACCTGGCGGTCCCGAACACTGAAGCTTTCTTT.

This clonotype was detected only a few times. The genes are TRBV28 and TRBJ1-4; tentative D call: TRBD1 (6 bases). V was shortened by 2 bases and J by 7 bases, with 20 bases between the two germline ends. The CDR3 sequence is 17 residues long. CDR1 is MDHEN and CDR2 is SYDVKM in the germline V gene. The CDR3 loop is CASSLHAGDPGAEKLFF. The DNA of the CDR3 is TGTGCCAGCAGTTTACACGCAGGGGACCCCGGGGCTGAAAAACTGTTTTTT.

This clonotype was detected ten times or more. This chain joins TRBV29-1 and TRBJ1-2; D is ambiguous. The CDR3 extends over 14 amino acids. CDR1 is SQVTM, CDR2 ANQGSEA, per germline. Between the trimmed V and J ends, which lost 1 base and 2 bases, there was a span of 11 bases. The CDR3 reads CSVEGPGGNYGYTF. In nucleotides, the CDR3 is TGCAGCGTTGAAGGTCCGGGAGGGAACTATGGCTACACCTTC.

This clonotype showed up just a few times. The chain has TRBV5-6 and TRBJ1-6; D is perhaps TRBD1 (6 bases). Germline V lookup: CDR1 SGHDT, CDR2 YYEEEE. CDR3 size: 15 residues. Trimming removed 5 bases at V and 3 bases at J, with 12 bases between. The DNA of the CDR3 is TGTGCCAGCAGGAAGGACAGCCTCTATAATTCACCCCTCCACTTT. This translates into CASRKDSLYNSPLHF.

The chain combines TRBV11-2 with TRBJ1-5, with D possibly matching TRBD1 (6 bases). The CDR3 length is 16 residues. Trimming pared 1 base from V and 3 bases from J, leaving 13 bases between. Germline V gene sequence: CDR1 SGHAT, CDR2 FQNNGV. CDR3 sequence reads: CASSLGSGAINQPQHF. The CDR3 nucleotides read TGTGCCAGCAGCTTAGGATCAGGGGCGATCAATCAGCCCCAGCATTTT.

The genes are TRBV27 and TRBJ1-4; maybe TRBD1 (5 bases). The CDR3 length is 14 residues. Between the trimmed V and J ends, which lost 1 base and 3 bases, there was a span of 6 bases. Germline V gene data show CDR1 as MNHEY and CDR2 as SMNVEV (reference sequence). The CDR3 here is CASSLWGANEKLFF. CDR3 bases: TGTGCCAGCAGTTTATGGGGGGCTAATGAAAAACTGTTTTTT. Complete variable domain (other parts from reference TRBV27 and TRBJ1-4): EAQVTQNPRYLITVTGKKLTVTCSQNMNHEYMSWYRQDPGLGLRQIYYSMNVEVTDKGDVPEGYKVSRKEKRNFPLILESPSPNQTSLYFCASSLWGANEKLFFGSGTQLSVL.

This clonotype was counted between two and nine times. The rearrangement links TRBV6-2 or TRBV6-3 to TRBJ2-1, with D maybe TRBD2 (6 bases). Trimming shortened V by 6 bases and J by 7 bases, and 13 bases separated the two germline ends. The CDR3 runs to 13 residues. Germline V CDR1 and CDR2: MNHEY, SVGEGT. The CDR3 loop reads CASRLLARNEQFF. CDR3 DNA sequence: TGTGCCAGCAGACTTCTAGCGCGAAATGAGCAGTTCTTC.

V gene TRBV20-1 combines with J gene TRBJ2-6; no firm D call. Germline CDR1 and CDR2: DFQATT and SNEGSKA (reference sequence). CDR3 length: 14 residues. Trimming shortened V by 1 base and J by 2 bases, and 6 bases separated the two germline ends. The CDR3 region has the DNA TGCAGTGCTAGAGTAGGGACTGGGGCCAACGTCCTGACTTTC. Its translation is CSARVGTGANVLTF.

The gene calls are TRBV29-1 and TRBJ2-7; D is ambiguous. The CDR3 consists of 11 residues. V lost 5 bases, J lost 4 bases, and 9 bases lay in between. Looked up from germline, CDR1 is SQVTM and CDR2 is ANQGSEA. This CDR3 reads CSVWHSYEQYF. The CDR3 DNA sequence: TGCAGCGTTTGGCATTCTTACGAGCAGTACTTC.

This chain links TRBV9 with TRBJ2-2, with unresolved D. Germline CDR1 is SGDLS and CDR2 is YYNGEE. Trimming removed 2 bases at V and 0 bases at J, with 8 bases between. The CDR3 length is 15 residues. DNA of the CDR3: TGTGCCAGCAGCGTCTACGGTTCGAACACCGGGGAGCTGTTTTTT. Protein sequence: CASSVYGSNTGELFF.

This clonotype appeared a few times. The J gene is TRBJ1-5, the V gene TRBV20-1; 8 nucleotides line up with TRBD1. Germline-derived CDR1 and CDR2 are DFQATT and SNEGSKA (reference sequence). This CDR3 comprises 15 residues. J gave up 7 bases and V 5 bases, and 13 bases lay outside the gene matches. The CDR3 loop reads CSAALSGTGRQPQHF. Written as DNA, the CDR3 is TGCAGTGCTGCTCTATCCGGGACAGGTAGGCAGCCCCAGCATTTT.

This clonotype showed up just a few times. DNA for the CDR3: TGTGCCAGCAGTTTTGTTGCGGGAGCTATCAAGGAGACCCAGTACTTC. Its protein is CASSFVAGAIKETQYF. This chain joins TRBV12-3 or TRBV12-4 and TRBJ2-5, with TRBD2 matching over 7 bases. This CDR3 spans 16 amino acids. The V and J ends lost 3 bases and 5 bases, in that order; junction bases with no gene match: 12.

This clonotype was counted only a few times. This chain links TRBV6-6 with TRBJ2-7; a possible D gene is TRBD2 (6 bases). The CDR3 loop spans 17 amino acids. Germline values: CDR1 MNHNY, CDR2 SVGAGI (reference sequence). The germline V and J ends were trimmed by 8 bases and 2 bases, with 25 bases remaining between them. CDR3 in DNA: TGTGCCAGCGGGTCTTTGGGAGGAGCAACCCCACCCTACGAGCAGTACTTC. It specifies CASGSLGGATPPYEQYF.

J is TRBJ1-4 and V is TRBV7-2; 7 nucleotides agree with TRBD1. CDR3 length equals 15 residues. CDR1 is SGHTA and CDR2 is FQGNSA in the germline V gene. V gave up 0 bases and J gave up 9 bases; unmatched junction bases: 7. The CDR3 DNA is TGTGCCAGCAGCTTAGCGGCACAGGGGAGGAAAAAACTGTTTTTT. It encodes CASSLAAQGRKKLFF.

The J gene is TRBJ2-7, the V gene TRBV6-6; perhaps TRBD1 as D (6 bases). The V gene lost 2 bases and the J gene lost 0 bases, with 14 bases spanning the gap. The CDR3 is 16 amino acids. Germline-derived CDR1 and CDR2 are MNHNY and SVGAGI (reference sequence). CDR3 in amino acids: CASSYGRGLASYEQYV. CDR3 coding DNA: TGTGCCAGCAGTTACGGCAGGGGCCTGGCCTCCTACGAGCAGTACGTC.

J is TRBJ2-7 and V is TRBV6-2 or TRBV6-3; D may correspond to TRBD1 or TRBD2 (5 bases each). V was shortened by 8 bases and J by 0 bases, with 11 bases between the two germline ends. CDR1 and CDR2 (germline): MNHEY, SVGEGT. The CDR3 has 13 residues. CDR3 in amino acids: CASGEGYSYEQYV. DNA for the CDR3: TGTGCCAGCGGTGAGGGGTACTCCTACGAGCAGTACGTC.

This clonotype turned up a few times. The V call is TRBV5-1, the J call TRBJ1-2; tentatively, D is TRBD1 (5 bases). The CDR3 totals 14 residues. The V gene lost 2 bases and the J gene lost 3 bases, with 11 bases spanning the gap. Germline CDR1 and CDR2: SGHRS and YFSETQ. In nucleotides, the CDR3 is TGCGCCAGCAGCTTATGGGGGAAGGACTATGGCTACACCTTC. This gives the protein CASSLWGKDYGYTF.

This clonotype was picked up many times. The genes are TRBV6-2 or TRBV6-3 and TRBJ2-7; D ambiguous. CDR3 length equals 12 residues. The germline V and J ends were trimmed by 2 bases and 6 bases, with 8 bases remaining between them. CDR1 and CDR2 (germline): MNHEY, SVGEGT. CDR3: CASSYGGVEQYF. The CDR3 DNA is TGTGCCAGCAGTTACGGTGGAGTCGAGCAGTACTTC.

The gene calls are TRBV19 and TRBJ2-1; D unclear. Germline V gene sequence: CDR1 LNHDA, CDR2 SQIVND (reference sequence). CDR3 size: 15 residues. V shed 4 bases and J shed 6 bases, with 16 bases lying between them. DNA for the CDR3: TGTGCCAGTAGTAAGGGTAGTACTAAAGTCAATGAGCAGTTCTTC. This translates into CASSKGSTKVNEQFF.

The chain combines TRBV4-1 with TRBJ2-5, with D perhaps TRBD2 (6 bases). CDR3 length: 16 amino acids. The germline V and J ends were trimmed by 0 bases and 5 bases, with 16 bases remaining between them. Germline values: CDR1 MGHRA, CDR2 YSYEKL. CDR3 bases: TGCGCCAGCAGCCAAGATGGGAGGCGCCCCCAGGAGACCCAGTACTTC. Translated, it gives CASSQDGRRPQETQYF.